The entry below describes one T cell receptor beta chain. A read error may account for a junction end that differs from germline. This specimen comes from a study of cytomegalovirus exposure and HLA in healthy donors. Germline CDR1 SGHNT, CDR2 YYREEE (reference sequence). The CDR3 runs to 17 residues. 13 Jbeta primers and 60 Vbeta primers were used for the PCR. The method was immunoSEQ multiplex PCR; TCRdb's version includes in-frame clones alone and lacks a portion of them. This repertoire comprises around 100,000 clones; its ten largest clones make up about 3%. Source material: PBMCs. This chain connects TRBV5-4 to TRBJ2-7; TRBD2 agrees at 15 bases. This sequence originates from a man aged 40-49 years in good health and CMV-seronegative. The CDR3: CASSLGLAGGRSDEQYF. The CDR3 DNA is TGTGCCAGCAGTTTGGGACTAGCGGGAGGACGGAGTGACGAGCAGTACTTC.